Below are 4 T cell receptor beta chains sequenced from a single sample in a study of blood T cell repertoires in COVID-19. TCRdb keeps only in-frame clones here, not all; method: immunoSEQ multiplex PCR. Altogether 200,000 to 250,000 clones are present, nearly 90% being singletons, with the ten largest covering less than 14%. Sequenced input: PBMCs or T cells enriched from blood (not recorded which). The receptors here all came from a man younger than 40 who had recovered from COVID-19.

This rearrangement joins TRBV28 to TRBJ1-5, with a possible D match to TRBD1 (6 bases). Germline-derived CDR1 and CDR2 are MDHEN and SYDVKM. The ends were cut back, 6 bases at V and 3 bases at J, with 12 bases in the middle. The CDR3 sequence is 14 residues long. The CDR3 sequence is CASSSGQNNQPQHF. CDR3 DNA sequence: TGTGCCAGCAGCTCGGGACAAAACAATCAGCCCCAGCATTTT. Full variable domain (outside the CDR3, taken from reference TRBV28 and TRBJ1-5): DVKVTQSSRYLVKRTGEKVFLECVQDMDHENMFWYRQDPGLGLRLIYFSYDVKMKEKGDIPEGYSVSREKKERFSLILESASTNQTSMYLCASSSGQNNQPQHFGDGTRLSIL.

The table lists this clone with a count of one. The rearrangement joins TRBV5-1 to TRBJ2-7, with TRBD2 matching over 13 bases. The germline CDR1 and CDR2 sequences are SGHRS and YFSETQ. Trimming cost V 5 bases and J 6 bases; bases outside gene matches: 5. The CDR3 runs to 14 residues. In nucleotides, the CDR3 is TGCGCCAGCAGGGGGACTAGCGGGGTCGCCGAGCAGTACTTC. It yields the protein CASRGTSGVAEQYF.

Comment on this clone: The sample holds other DNA sequences that translate to the same CDR3. V usage is TRBV18 and J usage is TRBJ2-3; 14 nucleotides agree with TRBD2. This CDR3 spans 17 amino acids. Germline CDR1 is KGHSH and CDR2 is LQKENI. V dropped 3 bases and J dropped 1; count of bases not matched to a gene: 3. CDR3 protein: CASSPPGLAGGTDTQYF. The CDR3 DNA sequence: TGTGCCAGCTCACCCCCGGGACTAGCGGGGGGCACAGATACGCAGTATTTT. Together with reference TRBV18 and TRBJ2-3, the CDR3 gives the full variable domain: NAGVMQNPRHLVRRRGQEARLRCSPMKGHSHVYWYRQLPEEGLKFMVYLQKENIIDESGMPKERFSAEFPKEGPSILRIQQVVRGDSAAYFCASSPPGLAGGTDTQYFGPGTRLTVL.

The chain uses TRBV27 and TRBJ2-7; the D gene is possibly TRBD2 (7 bases). Germline assignment: CDR1 MNHEY and CDR2 SMNVEV (reference sequence). Trimming removed 4 bases from V and 2 bases from J, with 18 bases in between. The CDR3 covers 16 residues. The CDR3 loop reads CASSYKGGGGTYEQYF. The DNA of the CDR3 is TGTGCCAGCAGTTACAAAGGCGGGGGCGGAACCTACGAGCAGTACTTC.